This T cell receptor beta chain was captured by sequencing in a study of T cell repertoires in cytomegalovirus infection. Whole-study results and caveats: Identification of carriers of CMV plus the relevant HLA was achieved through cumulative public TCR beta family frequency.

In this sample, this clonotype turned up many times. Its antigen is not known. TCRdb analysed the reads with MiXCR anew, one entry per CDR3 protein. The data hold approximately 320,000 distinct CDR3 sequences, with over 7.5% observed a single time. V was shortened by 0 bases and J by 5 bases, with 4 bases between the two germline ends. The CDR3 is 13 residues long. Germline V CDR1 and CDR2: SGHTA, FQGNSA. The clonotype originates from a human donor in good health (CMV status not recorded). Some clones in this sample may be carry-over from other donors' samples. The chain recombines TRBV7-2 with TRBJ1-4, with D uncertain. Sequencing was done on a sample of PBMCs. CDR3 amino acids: CASSLAGNEKLFF. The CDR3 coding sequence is TGTGCCAGCAGCTTAGCTGGAAATGAAAAACTGTTTTTT.